One and the same sample provided the 25 T cell receptor beta chains below, sequenced in a study of T cells in Graves' hyperthyroidism and ophthalmopathy. The CDR3 regions of TCR beta were amplified from RNA transcripts. Researchers ran a first-round RT-PCR on the TCR CDR3 using the HTBI primer set. MiXCR, applied by TCRdb to the multiplex PCR reads, yields one record per CDR3 protein. The profile shows about 400,000 distinct CDR3 sequences, 14% to 15% of them singletons. Material: blood. Receptor source: a woman in her twenties or thirties with Graves' hyperthyroidism.

This chain links TRBV18 with TRBJ2-1, with D possibly TRBD1 on 6 matching bases. The CDR3 sequence is 17 residues long. Trimming took 1 base from V and 9 from J, leaving 22 bases between them. Germline loops: CDR1 KGHSH, CDR2 LQKENI. CDR3 nucleotide sequence: TGTGCCAGCTCACCACTTACCTTCCGGGACAAGTGGAGTGAGCAGTTCTTC. This codes for CASSPLTFRDKWSEQFF.

This clonotype was picked up many times. This chain connects TRBV18 to TRBJ2-2; perhaps TRBD2 as D (6 bases). Per the germline V gene, CDR1 is KGHSH and CDR2 is LQKENI. V shed 3 bases and J shed 3 bases, with 23 bases lying between them. The CDR3 spans 19 residues. The CDR3 loop reads CASSPGGRGLKPYTGELFF. CDR3 nucleotide sequence: TGTGCCAGCTCACCGGGGGGACGGGGCCTAAAACCTTACACCGGGGAGCTGTTTTTT.

The chain recombines TRBV15 with TRBJ2-3; D is uncertain. The germline V gene encodes CDR1 LNHNV and CDR2 YYDKDF (reference sequence). V lost 0 bases, J lost 4 bases, and 8 bases lay in between. The CDR3 sequence is 14 residues long. This CDR3 reads CATSRDYRSDTQYF. The CDR3 bases are TGTGCCACCAGCAGAGATTACAGATCAGATACGCAGTATTTT. The variable domain in full, with the rest retrieved from reference TRBV15 and TRBJ2-3, is DAMVIQNPRYQVTQFGKPVTLSCSQTLNHNVMYWYQQKSSQAPKLLFHYYDKDFNNEADTPDNFQSRRPNTSFCFLDIRSPGLGDTAMYLCATSRDYRSDTQYFGPGTRLTVL.

J is TRBJ1-2 and V is TRBV20-1; TRBD1 matches at 11 bases. This CDR3 contains 14 residues. Germline CDR1 and CDR2: DFQATT and SNEGSKA (reference sequence). J was trimmed by 10 bases and V by 6 bases; bases with no gene match: 13. DNA for the CDR3: TGCAGTGCCCTTAAGGACAGGGGGCGTTCCGACTACACCTTC. Translation gives CSALKDRGRSDYTF.

There are many counts of this clonotype. This chain uses TRBV20-1 with TRBJ2-7, with 8 bases identical to TRBD1. V shed 6 bases, J shed 2 bases, and the junction held 6 bases outside the gene matches. This CDR3 region has 13 residues. In germline, CDR1 is DFQATT, CDR2 SNEGSKA (reference sequence). CDR3 sequence (DNA): TGCAGTGCAAGGACAGGGACAACCTACGAGCAGTACTTC. Protein sequence: CSARTGTTYEQYF.

This clonotype has only a few counts. The chain is built from TRBV28 and TRBJ2-7, with 7 nucleotides matching TRBD1. This CDR3 contains 14 residues. V trimming: 6 bases; J trimming: 2 bases; junction bases outside the gene matches: 7. Germline CDR1 and CDR2: MDHEN and SYDVKM. CDR3 loop: CASRHRGATYEQYF. The CDR3 DNA reads TGTGCCAGCAGACACAGGGGAGCGACCTACGAGCAGTACTTC.

The V and J genes are TRBV19 and TRBJ2-2, with unresolved D. Germline V gene data show CDR1 as LNHDA and CDR2 as SQIVND (reference sequence). The CDR3 is made up of 14 amino acids. V lost 5 bases and J 1 base, leaving 8 bases between the germline ends. The DNA for the CDR3 is TGTGCCAGTAGTGCCACCGGGAACACCGGGGAGCTGTTTTTT. Its translation is CASSATGNTGELFF. The whole variable domain, remainder taken from reference TRBV19 and TRBJ2-2, is DGGITQSPKYLFRKEGQNVTLSCEQNLNHDAMYWYRQDPGQGLRLIYYSQIVNDFQKGDIAEGYSVSREKKESFPLTVTSAQKNPTAFYLCASSATGNTGELFFGEGSRLTVL.

This clonotype has ten or more counts. This chain links TRBV28 with TRBJ1-5, with TRBD1 as a possible D gene (6 bases). This CDR3 region has 18 residues. CDR1 and CDR2 from the germline V gene are MDHEN and SYDVKM. Trimming took off 7 bases at V and 0 bases at J, with 22 bases between the two ends. CDR3 nucleotides: TGTGCCAGCACTGGTGGGGGGCCTTACATGTATAGCAATCAGCCCCAGCATTTT. As protein: CASTGGGPYMYSNQPQHF.

J is TRBJ2-1 and V is TRBV10-3; 7 bases fit TRBD1. Germline CDR1 is ENHRY and CDR2 is SYGVKD. This CDR3 has 15 amino acids. V gave up 6 bases and J gave up 1 base; unmatched junction bases: 6. CDR3 coding DNA: TGTGCCATCAGATCAAGGGACAGTTCCTACAATGAGCAGTTCTTC. This translates into CAIRSRDSSYNEQFF.

This clonotype showed up many times. The genes are TRBV7-8 and TRBJ2-1; D ambiguous. V shed 4 bases and J shed 6 bases, with 10 bases lying between them. This CDR3 spans 13 amino acids. CDR1 SGHVS and CDR2 FQNEAQ come from the germline V gene. The DNA for the CDR3 is TGTGCCAGCAGCTCAACTTGGGGCAATGAGCAGTTCTTC. It translates to CASSSTWGNEQFF.

This clonotype was counted at least ten times. The chain uses TRBV3-1 and TRBJ2-1; D is possibly TRBD2 (5 bases). Deletions cut 2 bases from V and 6 bases from J, with 8 bases between. From germline, CDR1 is LGHDT and CDR2 YNNKEL (reference sequence). This CDR3 has 13 residues. Here the CDR3 reads CASSQRGLNEQFF. CDR3 bases: TGTGCCAGCAGCCAACGAGGGCTCAATGAGCAGTTCTTC.

This clonotype was detected ten times or more. This chain uses TRBV28 with TRBJ2-2, with 12 positions matching TRBD2. The CDR3 covers 18 residues. Germline CDR1 and CDR2: MDHEN and SYDVKM. V shed 6 bases and J 1 base; nucleotides not matched to a gene: 9. CDR3 in amino acids: CASSLTSGRLGNTGELFF. In nucleotides, the CDR3 is TGTGCCAGCAGCCTGACTAGCGGGAGATTAGGGAACACCGGGGAGCTGTTTTTT.

A few counts support this clonotype. This chain uses TRBV19 with TRBJ2-2, with 14 bases fitting TRBD2. Per the germline V gene, CDR1 is LNHDA and CDR2 is SQIVND (reference sequence). V lost 5 bases to trimming and J lost 1 base; unmatched junction nucleotides: 3. The CDR3 sequence is 17 residues long. The CDR3 nucleotides read TGTGCCAGTAGTCGCGGGACTAGCGGGGGGAACACCGGGGAGCTGTTTTTT. It translates to CASSRGTSGGNTGELFF.

The chain uses TRBV10-3 and TRBJ2-5; no clear D. Germline CDR1 is ENHRY and CDR2 is SYGVKD. The length of the CDR3 is 16 residues. Trimming removed 3 bases from V and 0 bases from J, with 14 bases in between. The CDR3: CAISEYRAPNQETQYF. The CDR3 DNA follows: TGTGCCATCAGTGAATATAGGGCCCCGAACCAAGAGACCCAGTACTTC.

Many counts were recorded for this clonotype. The chain uses TRBV20-1 and TRBJ2-3, with 9 bases that match TRBD2. Germline assignment: CDR1 DFQATT and CDR2 SNEGSKA (reference sequence). This CDR3 comprises 15 residues. Unmatched junction bases numbered 8, after V lost 5 bases and J lost 2 bases. DNA for the CDR3: TGCAGTGCTCCCCGGGTAGCGGGAGTCACAGATACGCAGTATTTT. Translated: CSAPRVAGVTDTQYF.

This clonotype was detected many times. V gene TRBV7-7 combines with J gene TRBJ2-1, with TRBD1 identical over 9 bases. The length of the CDR3 is 15 residues. Trimming cost V 5 bases and J 7 bases; bases outside gene matches: 9. Per the germline V gene, CDR1 is SSHAT and CDR2 is FNYEAQ (reference sequence). CDR3 residues: CASSPGTGQTNEQFF. Here the CDR3 DNA reads TGTGCCAGCAGCCCGGGGACAGGGCAGACAAATGAGCAGTTCTTC. Filled out from reference TRBV7-7 and TRBJ2-1, the complete variable domain reads GAGVSQSPRYKVTKRGQDVTLRCDPISSHATLYWYQQALGQGPEFLTYFNYEAQPDKSGLPSDRFSAERPEGSISTLTIQRTEQRDSAMYRCASSPGTGQTNEQFFGPGTRLTVL.

To note about this clonotype: A much larger clone is a single base away; this may be a read error. The chain links TRBV5-6 to TRBJ2-1, with D tentatively TRBD2 (5 bases). In germline, CDR1 is SGHDT, CDR2 YYEEEE. Trimming cost V 0 bases and J 12 bases, with 13 bases left between them. The CDR3 runs to 13 residues. The CDR3 DNA is TGTGCCAGCAGCTTGGTTCTAGGAGGTGGGCAGTTCTTC. Its translation is CASSLVLGGGQFF.

This clonotype was recorded at least ten times. This chain joins TRBV9 and TRBJ2-7, with no clear D. Germline CDR1 SGDLS, CDR2 YYNGEE. V was trimmed by 0 bases and J by 6 bases, leaving 10 bases between them. The CDR3 covers 13 residues. CDR3 sequence reads: CASSVDGESEQYF. CDR3 in DNA: TGTGCCAGCAGCGTAGATGGGGAATCCGAGCAGTACTTC.

This clonotype has a handful of counts. The chain is built from TRBV9 and TRBJ2-1; the match to TRBD2 covers 8 bases. The ends lost 4 bases at V and 10 bases at J; junction bases unmatched: 19. The CDR3 spans 17 residues. Germline-derived CDR1 and CDR2 are SGDLS and YYNGEE. In nucleotides, the CDR3 is TGTGCCAGCAGCCCCCAGGCTAGCGGGCATACCCTCGGGGAGCAGTTCTTC. It yields the protein CASSPQASGHTLGEQFF.

This clonotype was counted a few times. The rearrangement joins TRBV10-1 to TRBJ2-7; D is possibly TRBD1 (6 bases). CDR1 is WNHNN, CDR2 SYGVQD, per germline (reference sequence). The CDR3 length is 14 residues. Trimming took 4 bases from V and 3 from J, leaving 13 bases between them. This CDR3 reads CASSVRQGHYEQYF. Here the CDR3 DNA reads TGCGCCAGCAGTGTACGGCAGGGGCACTACGAGCAGTACTTC.

Many counts were recorded for this clonotype. In DNA, the CDR3 is TGCAGTGCTAGAGACGGCCGAGGGCCGGGGGAGCAGTACTTC. Translation: CSARDGRGPGEQYF. The chain carries TRBV20-1 and TRBJ2-7; D may be TRBD2 (5 bases). V lost 0 bases and J 7 bases, leaving 16 bases between the germline ends. This CDR3 is built from 14 residues. Looked up from germline, CDR1 is DFQATT and CDR2 is SNEGSKA (reference sequence).

As concerns this clonotype: This may arise from a read error, as a much more abundant clone is one base away. The chain joins TRBV2 to TRBJ2-1; 7 bases align to TRBD2. This CDR3 is 15 amino acids long. CDR1 is SNHLY and CDR2 is FYNNEI in the germline V gene. The chain's CDR3 is CASSGSSGAYNGQFF. As DNA, the CDR3 is TGTGCCAGCAGTGGCTCTAGCGGAGCCTACAATGGGCAGTTCTTC.

V usage is TRBV20-1 and J usage is TRBJ2-6; the match to TRBD2 covers 11 bases. In germline, CDR1 is DFQATT, CDR2 SNEGSKA (reference sequence). V lost 6 bases to trimming and J lost 0 bases; unmatched junction nucleotides: 16. The CDR3 sequence is 20 residues long. The CDR3 here is CSAGPGGLADSYSGANVLTF. As DNA, the CDR3 is TGCAGTGCAGGACCCGGGGGACTAGCGGACTCCTACTCTGGGGCCAACGTCCTGACTTTC.

This chain joins TRBV14 and TRBJ2-5; 7 bases line up with TRBD2. The CDR3 contains 14 residues. Germline V lookup: CDR1 SGHDN, CDR2 FVKESK. With 4 bases clipped from V and 2 bases from J, the junction kept 4 bases outside the gene matches. The CDR3 sequence is CASSPRGLQETQYF. In DNA, the CDR3 is TGTGCCAGCAGCCCCCGGGGACTACAAGAGACCCAGTACTTC. Using reference TRBV14 and TRBJ2-5 for the parts outside the CDR3, the full variable domain is EAGVTQFPSHSVIEKGQTVTLRCDPISGHDNLYWYRRVMGKEIKFLLHFVKESKQDESGMPNNRFLAERTGGTYSTLKVQPAELEDSGVYFCASSPRGLQETQYFGPGTRLLVL.

This clonotype has ten or more counts. The J gene is TRBJ2-2, the V gene TRBV7-8; 10 bases are a match to TRBD2. V shed 2 bases, J shed 1 base, and the junction held 4 bases outside the gene matches. Germline CDR1 and CDR2: SGHVS and FQNEAQ. This CDR3 spans 17 amino acids. The CDR3 loop reads CASSLPTSGKNTGELFF. The CDR3 DNA reads as TGTGCCAGCAGCTTACCCACTAGCGGGAAGAACACCGGGGAGCTGTTTTTT.